This T cell receptor (beta chain) was recorded in a study of cytomegalovirus exposure and HLA in healthy donors. General study results and limits: Earlier results showed most TCR beta V segments being productive about 87% or about 30% of the time. A few CMV-associated chains proved CMV antigen-specific in vitro.

The PCR had 60 Vbeta and 13 Jbeta primers. Original analysis: In a later analysis, the count reached 75 million to 90 million unique TCR beta chains, with about 10 million shared. Generated by immunoSEQ multiplex PCR, the TCRdb table keeps only in-frame clones and is missing some. The V and J calls and clone size are taken from that table; D and trimming were inferred from the DNA. This repertoire includes some 67,000 clones. Germline loops: CDR1 MDHEN, CDR2 SYDVKM. V lost 6 bases, J lost 0 bases, and 15 bases lay in between. This CDR3 contains 16 residues. Regarding this clone: Its specificity is not known.

This chain connects TRBV28 to TRBJ1-5; a possible D gene is TRBD1 (5 bases). Sequencing used PBMCs. This sequence was found in a woman younger than 45 in good health and CMV-seronegative. CDR3: CASRPLQGYSNQPQHF. The CDR3 DNA follows: TGTGCCAGCAGACCTCTCCAGGGATATAGCAATCAGCCCCAGCATTTT.